In its sample, the clone carrying this T cell receptor beta chain was seen a few times. Antigen: not known. Amplification of TCR alpha and beta CDR3 regions from RNA used iRepertoire nested multiplex PCR. Each CDR3 protein gets one entry after TCRdb re-called the multiplex PCR reads with MiXCR. The repertoire holds about 130,000 distinct CDR3 sequences, with 20% to 25% as singletons. Germline assignment: CDR1 LNHNV and CDR2 YYDKDF (reference sequence). V lost 0 bases and J 2 bases, leaving 8 bases between the germline ends. The CDR3 runs to 15 residues. The data stem from a study of glioma-infiltrating T cells. Broader study findings: Gliomas, especially low-grade, showed above-expected tissue-blood divergence; non-neoplastic patients showed below.

The chain couples TRBV15 to TRBJ1-3; no reliable D call. The clonotype was recovered from a human donor with low-grade glioma or glioblastoma, undergoing nonglioma brain surgery, or in good health (not recorded which). Sequencing was done on a sample of glioma tissue, nonneoplastic brain tissue, or PBMCs (not recorded which). The CDR3 region has the DNA TGTGCCACCAGCAGAGATGGGCTAACTGGAAACACCATATATTTT. Protein product: CATSRDGLTGNTIYF.